This T cell receptor (beta chain) was recovered during a study of T cell responses to AZD1222 COVID-19 vaccine. Study information: Combined were second doses at about 4 or about 12 weeks. Findings of the study overall: Without day 14 samples, only post-peak T cell repertoires were studied. Baseline antibody screening turned up just a handful of seropositive AZD1222 recipients. Spike-specific TCR breadth and depth rose after two AZD1222 doses.

Germline values: CDR1 SGHRS, CDR2 YFSETQ. This CDR3 is built from 16 residues. Unmatched junction bases numbered 5, after V lost 1 base and J lost 4 bases. A remark on this clone: Its antigen remains unidentified.

Repertoires were generated with immunoSEQ multiplex PCR, while TCRdb's copy carries only in-frame clones and drops some. The sample holds some 150,000 clones, more than 85% seen once. Sample: peripheral blood, taken on day 0 of AZD1222 vaccination. The chain is built from TRBV5-1 and TRBJ1-6; 7 bases are shared with TRBD1. This TCR came from an adult in good health. Here the CDR3 DNA reads TGCGCCAGCAGCTTGCGACAGGGAGGATATAATTCACCCCTCCACTTT. It codes for CASSLRQGGYNSPLHF.